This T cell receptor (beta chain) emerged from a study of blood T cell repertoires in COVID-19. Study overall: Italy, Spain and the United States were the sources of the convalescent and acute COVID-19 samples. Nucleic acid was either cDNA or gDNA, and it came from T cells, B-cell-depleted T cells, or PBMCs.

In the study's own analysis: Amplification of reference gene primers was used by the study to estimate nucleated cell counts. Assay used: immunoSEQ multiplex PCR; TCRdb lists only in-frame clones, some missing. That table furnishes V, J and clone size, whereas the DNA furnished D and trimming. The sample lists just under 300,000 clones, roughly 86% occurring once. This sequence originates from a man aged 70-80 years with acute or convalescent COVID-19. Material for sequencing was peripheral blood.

DNA for the CDR3: TGTGCCATCATGGGGGCCGATTCACCCCTCCACTTT. Residues: CAIMGADSPLHF. The chain is built from TRBV10-3 and TRBJ1-6, with TRBD1 as a possible D gene (6 bases). CDR3 length: 12 amino acids. CDR1 is ENHRY and CDR2 is SYGVKD in the germline V gene. V was clipped by 7 bases and J by 8 bases, with 9 bases between them.